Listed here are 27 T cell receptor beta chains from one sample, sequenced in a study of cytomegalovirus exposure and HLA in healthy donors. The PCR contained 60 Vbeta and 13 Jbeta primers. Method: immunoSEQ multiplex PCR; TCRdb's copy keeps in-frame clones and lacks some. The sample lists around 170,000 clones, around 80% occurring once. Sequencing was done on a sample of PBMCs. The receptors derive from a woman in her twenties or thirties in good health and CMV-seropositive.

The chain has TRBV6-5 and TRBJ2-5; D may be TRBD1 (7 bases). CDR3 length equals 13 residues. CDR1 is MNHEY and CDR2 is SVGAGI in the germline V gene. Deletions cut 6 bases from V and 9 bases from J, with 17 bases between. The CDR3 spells CASRGATGRPQYF. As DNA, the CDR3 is TGTGCCAGCAGGGGGGCGACAGGGAGGCCCCAGTACTTC.

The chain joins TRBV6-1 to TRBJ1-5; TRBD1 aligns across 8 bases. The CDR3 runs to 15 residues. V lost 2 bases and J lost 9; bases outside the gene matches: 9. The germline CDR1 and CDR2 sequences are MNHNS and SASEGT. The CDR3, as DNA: TGTGCCAGCAGTGAATGGGGACAGGACGGGGGGCCCCAGCATTTT. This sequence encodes CASSEWGQDGGPQHF.

CDR3 nucleotide sequence: TGCGCCAGCAGCCAAGTTGGCCGGGGGGGCGGATTTGGCTACACCTTC. As protein: CASSQVGRGGGFGYTF. The rearrangement uses TRBV4-3 and TRBJ1-2, with a tentative D call TRBD1 (6 bases). V was cut by 1 base and J by 7 bases, with 19 bases left in between. Germline V lookup: CDR1 LGHNA, CDR2 YSLEER. There are 16 residues in the CDR3.

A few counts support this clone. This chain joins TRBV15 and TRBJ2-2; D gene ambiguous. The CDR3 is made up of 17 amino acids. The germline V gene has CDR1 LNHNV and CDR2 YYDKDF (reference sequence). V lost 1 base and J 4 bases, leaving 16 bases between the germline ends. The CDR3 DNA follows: TGTGCCACCAGCAGAGTAGGCATAGGAGCGACCACCGGGGAGCTGTTTTTT. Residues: CATSRVGIGATTGELFF.

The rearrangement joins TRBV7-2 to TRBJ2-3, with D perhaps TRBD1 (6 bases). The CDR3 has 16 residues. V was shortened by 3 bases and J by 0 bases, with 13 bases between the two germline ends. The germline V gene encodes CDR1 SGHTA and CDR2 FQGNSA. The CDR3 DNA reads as TGTGCCAGCAGCTTTCGAGGGGGAAGCAGCACAGATACGCAGTATTTT. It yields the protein CASSFRGGSSTDTQYF.

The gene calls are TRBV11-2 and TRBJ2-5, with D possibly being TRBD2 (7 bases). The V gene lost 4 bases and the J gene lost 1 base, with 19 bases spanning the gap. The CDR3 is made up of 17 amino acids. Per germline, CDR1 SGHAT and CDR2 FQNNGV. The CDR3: CASSSGKGGGTQETQYF. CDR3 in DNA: TGTGCCAGCAGCTCGGGGAAGGGGGGGGGTACCCAAGAGACCCAGTACTTC.

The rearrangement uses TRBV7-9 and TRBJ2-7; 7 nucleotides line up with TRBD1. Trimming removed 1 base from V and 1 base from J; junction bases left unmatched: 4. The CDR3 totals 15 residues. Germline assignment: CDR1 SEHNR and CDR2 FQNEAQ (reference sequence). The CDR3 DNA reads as TGTGCCAGCAGCTTAGTCGGGGACAGTTCCTACGAGCAGTACTTC. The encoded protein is CASSLVGDSSYEQYF.

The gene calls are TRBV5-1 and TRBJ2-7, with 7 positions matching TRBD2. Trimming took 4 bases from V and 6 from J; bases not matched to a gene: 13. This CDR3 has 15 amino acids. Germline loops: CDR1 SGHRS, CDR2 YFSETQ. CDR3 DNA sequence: TGCGCCAGCAGCCCGGAGGCTAGCGGCCCCTCCGAGCAGTACTTC. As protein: CASSPEASGPSEQYF. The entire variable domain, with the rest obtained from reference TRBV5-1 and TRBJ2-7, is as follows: KAGVTQTPRYLIKTRGQQVTLSCSPISGHRSVSWYQQTPGQGLQFLFEYFSETQRNKGNFPGRFSGRQFSNSRSEMNVSTLELGDSALYLCASSPEASGPSEQYFGPGTRLTVT.

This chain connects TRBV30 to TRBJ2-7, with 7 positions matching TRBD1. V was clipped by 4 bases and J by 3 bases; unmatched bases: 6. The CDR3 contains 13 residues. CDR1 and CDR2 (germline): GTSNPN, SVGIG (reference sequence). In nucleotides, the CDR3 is TGTGCCTGGAAGTCCCAGGGGGTCTACGAGCAGTACTTC. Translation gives CAWKSQGVYEQYF.

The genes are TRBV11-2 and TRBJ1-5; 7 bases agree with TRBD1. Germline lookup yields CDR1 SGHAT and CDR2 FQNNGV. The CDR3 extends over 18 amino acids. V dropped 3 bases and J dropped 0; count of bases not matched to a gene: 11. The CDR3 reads CASSLGQSGDYSNQPQHF. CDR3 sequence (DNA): TGTGCCAGCAGCTTGGGACAGTCGGGGGATTATAGCAATCAGCCCCAGCATTTT.

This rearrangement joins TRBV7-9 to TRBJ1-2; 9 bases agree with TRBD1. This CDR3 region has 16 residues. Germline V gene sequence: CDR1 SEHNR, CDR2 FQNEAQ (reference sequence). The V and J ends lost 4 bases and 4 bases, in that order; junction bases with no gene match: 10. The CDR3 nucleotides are TGTGCCAGCAGCTCGTCCGGGACAGGGATTTTCTATGGCTACACCTTC. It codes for CASSSSGTGIFYGYTF.

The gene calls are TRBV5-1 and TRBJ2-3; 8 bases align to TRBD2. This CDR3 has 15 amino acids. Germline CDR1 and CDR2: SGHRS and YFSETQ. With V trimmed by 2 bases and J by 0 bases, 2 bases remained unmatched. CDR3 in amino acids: CASSFGGASTDTQYF. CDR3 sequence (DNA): TGCGCCAGCAGCTTCGGGGGGGCTAGCACAGATACGCAGTATTTT.

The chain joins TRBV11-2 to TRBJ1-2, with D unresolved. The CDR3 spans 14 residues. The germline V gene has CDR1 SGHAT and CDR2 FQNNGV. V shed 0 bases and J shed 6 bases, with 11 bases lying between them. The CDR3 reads CASSLDLARDGYTF. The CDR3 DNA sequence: TGTGCCAGCAGCTTAGATCTGGCCCGTGATGGCTACACCTTC.

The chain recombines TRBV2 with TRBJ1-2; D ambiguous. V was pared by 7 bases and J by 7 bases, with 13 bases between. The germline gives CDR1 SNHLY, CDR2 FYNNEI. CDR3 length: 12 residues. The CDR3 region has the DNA TGTGCCAGCATTCGAGGGTTGAGTGGCTACACCTTC. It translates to CASIRGLSGYTF.

This CDR3 reads CASSEAGANSPLHF. CDR3 nucleotide sequence: TGCGCCAGCAGTGAGGCAGGGGCTAATTCACCCCTCCACTTT. This sequence joins TRBV10-2 and TRBJ1-6, with a weak D call TRBD1 (6 bases). V was clipped by 2 bases and J by 6 bases, with 8 bases between them. Germline V gene sequence: CDR1 WSHSY, CDR2 SAAADI. The CDR3 totals 14 residues.

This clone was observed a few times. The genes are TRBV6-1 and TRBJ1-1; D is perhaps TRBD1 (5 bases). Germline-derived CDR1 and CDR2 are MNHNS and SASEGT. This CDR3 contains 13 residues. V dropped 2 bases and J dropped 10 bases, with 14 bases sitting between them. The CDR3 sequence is CASSELPGGLAFF. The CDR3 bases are TGTGCCAGCAGTGAATTACCTGGGGGGTTAGCTTTCTTT.

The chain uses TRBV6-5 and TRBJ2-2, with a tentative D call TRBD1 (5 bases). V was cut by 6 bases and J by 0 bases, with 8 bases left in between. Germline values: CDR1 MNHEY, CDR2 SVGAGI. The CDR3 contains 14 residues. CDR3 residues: CASSLDTNTGELFF. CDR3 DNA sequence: TGTGCCAGCAGCCTGGACACGAACACCGGGGAGCTGTTTTTT.

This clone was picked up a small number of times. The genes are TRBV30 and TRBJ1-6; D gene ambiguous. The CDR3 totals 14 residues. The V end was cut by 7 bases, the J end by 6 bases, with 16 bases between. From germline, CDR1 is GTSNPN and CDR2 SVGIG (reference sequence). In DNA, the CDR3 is TGTGCCTCCCCGGTCAAGAGCCCTAATTCACCCCTCCACTTT. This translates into CASPVKSPNSPLHF.

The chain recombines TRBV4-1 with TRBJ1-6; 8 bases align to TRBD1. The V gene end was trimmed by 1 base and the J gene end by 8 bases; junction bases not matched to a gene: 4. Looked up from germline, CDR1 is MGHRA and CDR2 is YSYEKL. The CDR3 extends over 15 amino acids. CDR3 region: CASSQGRQGYSPLHF. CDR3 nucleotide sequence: TGCGCCAGCAGCCAAGGCCGACAGGGGTATTCACCCCTCCACTTT.

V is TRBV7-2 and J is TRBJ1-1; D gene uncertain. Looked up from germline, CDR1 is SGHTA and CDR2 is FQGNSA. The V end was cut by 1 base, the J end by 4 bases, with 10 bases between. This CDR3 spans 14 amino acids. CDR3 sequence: CASSLGPSTTEAFF. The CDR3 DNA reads TGTGCCAGCAGCTTAGGTCCGAGCACCACTGAAGCTTTCTTT.

In DNA form, the CDR3 reads TGTGCCAGCAGCCCGACCACGGGTACGCAGTATTTT. Its translation is CASSPTTGTQYF. This rearrangement joins TRBV6-5 to TRBJ2-3; no reliable D call. CDR3 length: 12 amino acids. V lost 6 bases and J lost 8, with 12 bases in between. Germline-derived CDR1 and CDR2 are MNHEY and SVGAGI.

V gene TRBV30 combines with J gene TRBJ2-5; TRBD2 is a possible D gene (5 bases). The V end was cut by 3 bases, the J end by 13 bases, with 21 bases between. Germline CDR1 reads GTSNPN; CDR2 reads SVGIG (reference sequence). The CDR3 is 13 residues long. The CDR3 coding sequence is TGTGCCTGGAGATCGGGATACCGTGAGTTGGGGTACTTC. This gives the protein CAWRSGYRELGYF.

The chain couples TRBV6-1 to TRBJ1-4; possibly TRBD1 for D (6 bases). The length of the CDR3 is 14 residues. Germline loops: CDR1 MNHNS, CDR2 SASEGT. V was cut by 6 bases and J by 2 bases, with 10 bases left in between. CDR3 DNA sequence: TGTGCCAGCAGACAGGGTGGGACTAATGAAAAACTGTTTTTT. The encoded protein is CASRQGGTNEKLFF.

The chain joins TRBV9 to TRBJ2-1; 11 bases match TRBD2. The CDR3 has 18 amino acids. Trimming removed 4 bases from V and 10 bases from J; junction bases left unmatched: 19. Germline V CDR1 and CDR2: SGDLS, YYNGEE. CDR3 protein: CASSRSPLSGGVLREQFF. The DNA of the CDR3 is TGTGCCAGCAGCCGTAGCCCCCTTAGCGGGGGGGTGTTAAGGGAGCAGTTCTTC. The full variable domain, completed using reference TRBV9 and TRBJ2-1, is DSGVTQTPKHLITATGQRVTLRCSPRSGDLSVYWYQQSLDQGLQFLIQYYNGEERAKGNILERFSAQQFPDLHSELNLSSLELGDSALYFCASSRSPLSGGVLREQFFGPGTRLTVL.

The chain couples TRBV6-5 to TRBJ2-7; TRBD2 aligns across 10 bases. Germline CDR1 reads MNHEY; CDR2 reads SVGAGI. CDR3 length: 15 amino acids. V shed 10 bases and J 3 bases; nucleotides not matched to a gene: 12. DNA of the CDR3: TGTGCCACACGCAAGGCTAGCGGGGGAATCTACGAGCAGTACTTC. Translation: CATRKASGGIYEQYF.

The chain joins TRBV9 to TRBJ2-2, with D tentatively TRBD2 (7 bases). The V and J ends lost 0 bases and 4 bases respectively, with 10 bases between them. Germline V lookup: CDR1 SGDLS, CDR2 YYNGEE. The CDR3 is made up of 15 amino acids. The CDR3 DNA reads TGTGCCAGCAGCGTAGCTGCGGGGGCCACCGGGGAGCTGTTTTTT. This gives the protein CASSVAAGATGELFF.

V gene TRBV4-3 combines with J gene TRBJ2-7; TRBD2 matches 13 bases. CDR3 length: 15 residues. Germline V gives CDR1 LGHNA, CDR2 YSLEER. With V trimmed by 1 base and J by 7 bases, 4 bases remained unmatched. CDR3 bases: TGCGCCAGCAGCCAAGGACTAGCGGGGGGTCGGGAGCAGTACTTC. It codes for CASSQGLAGGREQYF.